A single T cell receptor (beta chain) is shown here with its context. The sample originates from a study of hypomethylating agent response in myelodysplastic syndrome. The protocol was immunoSEQ multiplex PCR, while the TCRdb copy is restricted to in-frame clones and leaves out a portion. The repertoire holds approximately 2,200 clones, with approximately 82% as singletons. The CDR3 is 13 amino acids. V shed 0 bases and J shed 4 bases, with 8 bases lying between them. In germline, CDR1 is SGHRS, CDR2 YFSETQ. The material sequenced was bone marrow, taken before or after starting hypomethylating agent treatment for myelodysplastic syndrome (not recorded which). This chain joins TRBV5-1 and TRBJ2-7; D not resolved. The receptor was derived from a human donor with myelodysplastic syndrome. The CDR3 is CASSLGELYEQYF. CDR3 sequence (DNA): TGCGCCAGCAGCTTGGGAGAGTTATACGAGCAGTACTTC.